These 20 T cell receptor beta chains share one sample of origin, sequenced in a study of cytomegalovirus exposure and HLA in healthy donors. This PCR relied on a set of 60 Vbeta primers and 13 Jbeta primers. Some clones are missing from TCRdb's copy, which holds only in-frame ones; the method was immunoSEQ multiplex PCR. The table records about 160,000 clones, around three quarters of them present only once. The sequencing sample was made of PBMCs. These TCRs come from a man under 40 in good health and CMV-seropositive.

The rearrangement uses TRBV12-1 and TRBJ2-5; the D call in the table, TRBD2, was not verified against the DNA. TRBV12-1 is shown as a pseudogene. The CDR3 loop spans 16 amino acids. The CDR3 loop reads CASRGLAGLCWETQYF. In DNA, the CDR3 is TGTGCCAGCAGAGGTCTAGCGGGGCTGTGTTGGGAGACCCAGTACTTC.

The chain couples TRBV19 to TRBJ2-7; TRBD1 aligns across 9 bases. This CDR3 contains 13 residues. The germline CDR1 and CDR2 sequences are LNHDA and SQIVND (reference sequence). After removal of 7 bases from V and 1 base from J, the junction contained 2 bases not matched to a gene. The CDR3 region has the DNA TGTGCCAGTAAACAGGGGGCATCCTACGAGCAGTACTTC. It encodes CASKQGASYEQYF.

This rearrangement joins TRBV4-1 to TRBJ1-1; D call uncertain. Per the germline V gene, CDR1 is MGHRA and CDR2 is YSYEKL. This CDR3 has 15 residues. The V end was cut by 4 bases, the J end by 0 bases, with 12 bases between. CDR3 nucleotides: TGCGCCAGCAGCCGCCGAGAGGGTCTGAACACTGAAGCTTTCTTT. Residues: CASSRREGLNTEAFF.

This clone was counted only a few times. This chain links TRBV9 with TRBJ2-1; D gene uncertain. Germline V gene data show CDR1 as SGDLS and CDR2 as YYNGEE. CDR3 size: 13 residues. V lost 0 bases to trimming and J lost 4 bases, with 5 bases between them. CDR3 sequence: CASSVDSYNEQFF. CDR3 DNA sequence: TGTGCCAGCAGCGTAGACAGTTACAATGAGCAGTTCTTC.

This clone was observed a single time. This chain joins TRBV7-2 and TRBJ2-5, with 9 nucleotides matching TRBD1. There are 14 residues in the CDR3. Germline lookup yields CDR1 SGHTA and CDR2 FQGNSA. The ends lost 7 bases at V and 1 base at J; junction bases unmatched: 4. CDR3 amino acids: CASTRDRVQETQYF. In DNA, the CDR3 is TGTGCCAGCACCCGGGACAGGGTCCAAGAGACCCAGTACTTC.

The J gene is TRBJ2-2, the V gene TRBV7-9, with D hard to call. The CDR3 has 10 residues. V was pared by 8 bases and J by 6 bases, with 4 bases between. Germline assignment: CDR1 SEHNR and CDR2 FQNEAQ (reference sequence). The CDR3 sequence is CASGPGELFF. The CDR3 DNA sequence: TGTGCCAGCGGCCCCGGGGAGCTGTTTTTT.

The gene calls are TRBV7-9 and TRBJ2-7, with D perhaps TRBD1 (5 bases). CDR3 length: 15 residues. The germline gives CDR1 SEHNR, CDR2 FQNEAQ (reference sequence). V lost 1 base and J 5 bases, leaving 15 bases between the germline ends. In nucleotides, the CDR3 is TGTGCCAGCAGCTTAGAGTTGGCCAGGGTCAACGAGCAGTACTTC. Protein product: CASSLELARVNEQYF.

The chain uses TRBV10-3 and TRBJ2-1, with 11 bases lining up with TRBD2. This CDR3 is built from 16 residues. Per the germline V gene, CDR1 is ENHRY and CDR2 is SYGVKD. V shed 10 bases and J 0 bases; nucleotides not matched to a gene: 8. The CDR3, as DNA: TGTGCCACTCAGACTAGCGGGGCTAGCTCCTACAATGAGCAGTTCTTC. This sequence encodes CATQTSGASSYNEQFF.

The V and J genes are TRBV9 and TRBJ2-2, with TRBD2 matching 9 bases. J gave up 0 bases and V 2 bases, and 8 bases lay outside the gene matches. The CDR3 runs 18 residues. The germline V gene encodes CDR1 SGDLS and CDR2 YYNGEE. Here the CDR3 reads CASSVSPERGANTGELFF. Here the CDR3 DNA reads TGTGCCAGCAGCGTTTCCCCTGAGCGGGGGGCGAACACCGGGGAGCTGTTTTTT.

The V gene is TRBV4-1, the J gene TRBJ2-1; 9 nucleotides agree with TRBD1. Germline V gene sequence: CDR1 MGHRA, CDR2 YSYEKL. The CDR3 has 17 amino acids. Losses at the gene ends were 3 bases for V and 6 bases for J; bases not matched to a gene: 12. The CDR3 is CASSQGTGTGPPNEQFF. In DNA, the CDR3 is TGCGCCAGCAGCCAGGGAACCGGGACAGGGCCGCCCAATGAGCAGTTCTTC.

The chain links TRBV28 to TRBJ1-2, with a tentative D call TRBD1 (5 bases). The CDR3 runs to 13 residues. The germline gives CDR1 MDHEN, CDR2 SYDVKM. V shed 2 bases and J shed 13 bases, with 17 bases lying between them. The CDR3 protein is CASSLRVDSTSTF. DNA of the CDR3: TGTGCCAGCAGTTTAAGGGTAGACAGCACAAGCACCTTC.

The chain couples TRBV7-2 to TRBJ1-1; TRBD1 is a possible D gene (5 bases). This CDR3 is built from 15 residues. The V end was cut by 2 bases, the J end by 4 bases, with 14 bases between. Germline V gives CDR1 SGHTA, CDR2 FQGNSA. CDR3 DNA: TGTGCCAGCAGCTTACGGCAGGGTTGGTCCACTGAAGCTTTCTTT. It yields the protein CASSLRQGWSTEAFF. The full variable domain, its missing parts supplied by reference TRBV7-2 and TRBJ1-1, is GAGVSQSPSNKVTEKGKDVELRCDPISGHTALYWYRQSLGQGLEFLIYFQGNSAPDKSGLPSDRFSAERTGGSVSTLTIQRTQQEDSAVYLCASSLRQGWSTEAFFGQGTRLTVV.

The CDR3 spells CASSDLDIQGGSGANVLTF. DNA of the CDR3: TGTGCCAGCAGTGATCTGGATATACAAGGGGGCTCTGGGGCCAACGTCCTGACTTTC. J is TRBJ2-6 and V is TRBV2, with a tentative D call TRBD1 (6 bases). Germline CDR1 reads SNHLY; CDR2 reads FYNNEI. The CDR3 is 19 amino acids. V was pared by 3 bases and J by 0 bases, with 18 bases between.

The chain carries TRBV13 and TRBJ2-7, with 9 bases that match TRBD1. V lost 8 bases to trimming and J lost 6 bases; unmatched junction nucleotides: 5. This CDR3 region has 12 residues. CDR1 PRHDT and CDR2 FYEKMQ come from the germline V gene (reference sequence). CDR3 loop: CASAGQGGEQYF. The CDR3 nucleotides read TGTGCCAGCGCGGGACAGGGTGGCGAGCAGTACTTC.

CDR3 protein: CARADRSSYEQYF. The CDR3 DNA reads as TGTGCCAGGGCGGACAGGTCCTCCTACGAGCAGTACTTC. This chain links TRBV2 with TRBJ2-7; 7 bases line up with TRBD1. The CDR3 is made up of 13 amino acids. Germline lookup yields CDR1 SNHLY and CDR2 FYNNEI. The V gene end was trimmed by 9 bases and the J gene end by 0 bases; junction bases not matched to a gene: 5. The variable domain in full, completed from reference TRBV2 and TRBJ2-7, reads EPEVTQTPSHQVTQMGQEVILRCVPISNHLYFYWYRQILGQKVEFLVSFYNNEISEKSEIFDDQFSVERPDGSNFTLKIRSTKLEDSAMYFCARADRSSYEQYFGPGTRLTVT.

V usage is TRBV5-4 and J usage is TRBJ1-5, with D maybe TRBD1 (5 bases). The germline gives CDR1 SGHNT, CDR2 YYREEE (reference sequence). This CDR3 is built from 17 residues. The germline V and J ends were trimmed by 5 bases and 2 bases, with 20 bases remaining between them. DNA for the CDR3: TGTGCCAGCAGTTTCGCCCCGGACACATCGGGCAATCAGCCCCAGCATTTT. It specifies CASSFAPDTSGNQPQHF.

The V call is TRBV19, the J call TRBJ2-5, with TRBD2 matching 7 bases. This CDR3 contains 15 residues. Trimming cost V 3 bases and J 5 bases; bases outside gene matches: 9. Germline CDR1 reads LNHDA; CDR2 reads SQIVND (reference sequence). CDR3 amino acids: CASSMYPSGYETQYF. The CDR3 DNA reads TGTGCCAGTAGTATGTATCCTAGCGGTTATGAGACCCAGTACTTC.

The CDR3 here is CASSLAVMGQGFGGELFF. DNA for the CDR3: TGTGCCAGCAGCTTAGCCGTGATGGGACAGGGGTTCGGCGGGGAGCTGTTTTTT. The gene calls are TRBV7-2 and TRBJ2-2; 10 nucleotides align to TRBD1. J gave up 7 bases and V 0 bases, and 11 bases lay outside the gene matches. There are 18 residues in the CDR3. Germline-derived CDR1 and CDR2 are SGHTA and FQGNSA.

This chain connects TRBV6-1 to TRBJ1-2; D unresolved. The CDR3 contains 14 residues. CDR1 and CDR2 from the germline V gene are MNHNS and SASEGT. Trimming stripped 7 bases from V and 1 base from J, with 13 bases between. CDR3 nucleotide sequence: TGTGCCAGCATACCAGACACAATTAACTATGGCTACACCTTC. Protein product: CASIPDTINYGYTF.

The V call is TRBV9, the J call TRBJ2-5, with D possibly being TRBD1 (5 bases). There are 14 residues in the CDR3. Germline V lookup: CDR1 SGDLS, CDR2 YYNGEE. V was clipped by 0 bases and J by 1 base, with 7 bases between them. The CDR3 is CASSVADSQETQYF. CDR3 nucleotides: TGTGCCAGCAGCGTAGCTGACAGCCAAGAGACCCAGTACTTC.